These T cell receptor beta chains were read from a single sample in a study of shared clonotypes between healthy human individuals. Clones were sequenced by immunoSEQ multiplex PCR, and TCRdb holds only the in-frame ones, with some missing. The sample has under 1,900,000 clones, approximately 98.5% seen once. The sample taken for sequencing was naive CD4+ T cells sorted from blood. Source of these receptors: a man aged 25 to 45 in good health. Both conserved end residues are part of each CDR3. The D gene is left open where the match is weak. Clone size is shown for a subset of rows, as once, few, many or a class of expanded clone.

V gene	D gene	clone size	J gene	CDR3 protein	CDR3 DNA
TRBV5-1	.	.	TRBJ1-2	CASSLGLGLANYGYTF	TGCGCCAGCAGCTTGGGTCTGGGCTTAGCTAACTATGGCTACACCTTC
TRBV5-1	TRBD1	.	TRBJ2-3	CASSLEVFDRASTDTQYF	TGCGCCAGCAGCTTGGAAGTCTTCGACAGGGCCTCCACAGATACGCAGTATTTT
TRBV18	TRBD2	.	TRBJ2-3	CASSSRLAEDTQYF	TGTGCCAGCTCAAGTCGACTAGCGGAAGATACGCAGTATTTT
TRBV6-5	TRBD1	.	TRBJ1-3	CASSLGQGPGNTIYF	TGTGCCAGCAGTTTGGGACAGGGCCCCGGAAACACCATATATTTT
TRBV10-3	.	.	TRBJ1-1	CAISDFAGTPEWDTEAFF	TGTGCCATCAGTGATTTCGCCGGGACACCCGAGTGGGACACTGAAGCTTTCTTT
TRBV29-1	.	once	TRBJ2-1	CSVLRDPSSYNEQFF	TGCAGCGTGCTCAGGGATCCTAGCTCCTACAATGAGCAGTTCTTC
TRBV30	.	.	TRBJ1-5	CAWSVGHGRQPQHF	TGTGCCTGGAGTGTGGGGCACGGGCGTCAGCCCCAGCATTTT
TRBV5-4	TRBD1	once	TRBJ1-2	CASSSATGGRGYTF	TGTGCCAGCAGCTCCGCCACAGGGGGCCGTGGCTACACCTTC
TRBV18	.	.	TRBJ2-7	CASSPPDPSWYEQYF	TGTGCCAGCTCACCACCAGACCCTTCTTGGTACGAGCAGTACTTC
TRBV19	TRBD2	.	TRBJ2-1	CASSTKAGYNEQFF	TGTGCCAGTAGTACAAAAGCGGGGTACAATGAGCAGTTCTTC
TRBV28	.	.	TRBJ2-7	CASSSHGSRDGIMDF	TGTGCCAGCAGTTCACACGGTTCAAGAGATGGGATCATGGACTTC
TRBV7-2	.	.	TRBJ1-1	CASSLTGYTEAFF	TGTGCCAGCAGCTTAACAGGGTACACTGAAGCTTTCTTT
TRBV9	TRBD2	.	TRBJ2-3	CASSVTPSGSRTDTQYF	TGTGCCAGCAGCGTAACGCCTAGCGGGTCTCGCACAGATACGCAGTATTTT
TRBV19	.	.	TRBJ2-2	CASSNGTPRTGELFF	TGTGCCAGTAGTAACGGGACTCCGAGGACCGGGGAGCTGTTTTTT
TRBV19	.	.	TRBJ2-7	CASSKARGAGSYEQYF	TGTGCCAGTAGCAAGGCCCGGGGGGCCGGATCCTACGAGCAGTACTTC
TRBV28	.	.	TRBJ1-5	CASSLLGYQPQHF	TGTGCCAGCAGTTTACTCGGTTATCAGCCCCAGCATTTT
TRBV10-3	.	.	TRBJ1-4	CAISGSGSLWPNEKLFF	TGTGCCATCAGTGGGTCCGGGTCCCTCTGGCCTAATGAAAAACTGTTTTTT
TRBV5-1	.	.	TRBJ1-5	CASSPQPDSNQPQHF	TGCGCCAGCAGCCCTCAACCCGATAGCAATCAGCCCCAGCATTTT
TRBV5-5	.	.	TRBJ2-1	CASNFPGALYNGQFF	TGTGCCAGCAACTTCCCCGGGGCCCTATACAATGGGCAGTTCTTC
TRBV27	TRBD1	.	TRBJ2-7	CASSSGSGGLNYEQYF	TGTGCCAGCAGTTCGGGTTCAGGGGGCTTGAACTACGAGCAGTACTTC
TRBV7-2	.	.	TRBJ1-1	CASSSRGEAFF	TGTGCCAGCAGCTCCCGGGGCGAAGCTTTCTTT
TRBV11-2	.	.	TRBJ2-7	CASSLTGTTYEQYF	TGTGCCAGCAGCTTAACGGGGACCACCTACGAGCAGTACTTC
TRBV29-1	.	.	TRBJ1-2	CSAIYDYGYTF	TGCAGCGCGATTTACGACTATGGCTACACCTTC
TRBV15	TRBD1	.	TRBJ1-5	CATTGSVRGPSSNQPQHF	TGTGCCACCACAGGATCTGTCAGGGGGCCGAGCAGCAATCAGCCCCAGCATTTT